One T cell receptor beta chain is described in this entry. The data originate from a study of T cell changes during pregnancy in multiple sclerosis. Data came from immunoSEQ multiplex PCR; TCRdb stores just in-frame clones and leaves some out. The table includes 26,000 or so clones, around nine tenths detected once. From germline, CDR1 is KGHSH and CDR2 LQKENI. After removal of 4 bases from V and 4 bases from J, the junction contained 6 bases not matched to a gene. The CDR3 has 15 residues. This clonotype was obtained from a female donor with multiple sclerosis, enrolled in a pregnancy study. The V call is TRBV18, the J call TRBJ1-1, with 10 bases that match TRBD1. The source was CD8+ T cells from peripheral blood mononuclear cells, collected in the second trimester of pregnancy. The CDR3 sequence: CASSLRQGAVTEAFF. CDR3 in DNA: TGTGCCAGCTCACTACGACAGGGGGCGGTCACTGAAGCTTTCTTT.